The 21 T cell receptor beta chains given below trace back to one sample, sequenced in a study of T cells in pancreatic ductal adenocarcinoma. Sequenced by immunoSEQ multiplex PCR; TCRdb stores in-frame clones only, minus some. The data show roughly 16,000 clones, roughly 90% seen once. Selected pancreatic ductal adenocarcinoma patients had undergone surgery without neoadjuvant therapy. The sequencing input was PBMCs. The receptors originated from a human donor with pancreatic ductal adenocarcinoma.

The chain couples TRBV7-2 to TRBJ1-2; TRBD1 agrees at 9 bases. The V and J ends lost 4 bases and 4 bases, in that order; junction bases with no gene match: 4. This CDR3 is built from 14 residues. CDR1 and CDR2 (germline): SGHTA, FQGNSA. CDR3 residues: CASSSWTGAYGYTF. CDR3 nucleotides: TGTGCCAGCAGCTCCTGGACAGGGGCCTATGGCTACACCTTC. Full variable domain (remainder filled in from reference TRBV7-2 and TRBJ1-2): GAGVSQSPSNKVTEKGKDVELRCDPISGHTALYWYRQSLGQGLEFLIYFQGNSAPDKSGLPSDRFSAERTGGSVSTLTIQRTQQEDSAVYLCASSSWTGAYGYTFGSGTRLTVV.

The CDR3 region has the DNA TGTGCCAGCAGCTTAGAGGGACACTCTGGAAACACCATATATTTT. Translating gives CASSLEGHSGNTIYF. The V gene is TRBV7-2, the J gene TRBJ1-3; maybe TRBD1 (6 bases). Deletions cut 1 base from V and 0 bases from J, with 7 bases between. Germline V CDR1 and CDR2: SGHTA, FQGNSA. CDR3 size: 15 residues.

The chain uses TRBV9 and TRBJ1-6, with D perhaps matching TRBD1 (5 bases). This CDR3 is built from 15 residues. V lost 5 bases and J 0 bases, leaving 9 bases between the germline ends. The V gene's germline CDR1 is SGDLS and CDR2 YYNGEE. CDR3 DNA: TGTGCCAGCAGTGCGGGGGGCTCCTATAATTCACCCCTCCACTTT. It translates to CASSAGGSYNSPLHF.

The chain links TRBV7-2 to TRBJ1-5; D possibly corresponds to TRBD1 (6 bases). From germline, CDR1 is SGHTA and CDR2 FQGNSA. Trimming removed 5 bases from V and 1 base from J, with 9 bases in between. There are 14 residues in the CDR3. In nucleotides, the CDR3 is TGTGCCAGCAGCGTACAGGGAAGCAATCAGCCCCAGCATTTT. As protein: CASSVQGSNQPQHF.

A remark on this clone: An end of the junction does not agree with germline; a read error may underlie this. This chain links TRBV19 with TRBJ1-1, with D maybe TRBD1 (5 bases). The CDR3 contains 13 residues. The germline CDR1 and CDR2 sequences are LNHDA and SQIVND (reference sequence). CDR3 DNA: TGTGCCAGTAGTATTGGGACTGTCCCAAGCTCAGTCTTT. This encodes CASSIGTVPSSVF.

CDR3 amino acids: CASRRQLMNTEAFF. The CDR3 DNA is TGTGCCAGCAGACGACAGCTAATGAACACTGAAGCTTTCTTT. The rearrangement links TRBV28 to TRBJ1-1; D possibly corresponds to TRBD1 (5 bases). Germline CDR1 MDHEN, CDR2 SYDVKM. The CDR3 has 14 amino acids. Trimming took 6 bases from V and 0 from J, leaving 11 bases between them.

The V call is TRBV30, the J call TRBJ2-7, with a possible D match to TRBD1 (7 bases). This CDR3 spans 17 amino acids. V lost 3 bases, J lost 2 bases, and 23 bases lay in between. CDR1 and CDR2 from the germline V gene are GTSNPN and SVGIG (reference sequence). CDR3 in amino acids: CAWSHKGGQPNPYEQYF. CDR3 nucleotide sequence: TGTGCCTGGAGCCACAAGGGGGGACAGCCTAATCCCTACGAGCAGTACTTC.

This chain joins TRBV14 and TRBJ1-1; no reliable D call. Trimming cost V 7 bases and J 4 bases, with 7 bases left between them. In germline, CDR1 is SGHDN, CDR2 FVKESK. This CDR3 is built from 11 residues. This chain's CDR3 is CASTRGTEAFF. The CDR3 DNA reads TGTGCCAGCACTCGGGGCACTGAAGCTTTCTTT. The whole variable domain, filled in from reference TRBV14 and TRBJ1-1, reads EAGVTQFPSHSVIEKGQTVTLRCDPISGHDNLYWYRRVMGKEIKFLLHFVKESKQDESGMPNNRFLAERTGGTYSTLKVQPAELEDSGVYFCASTRGTEAFFGQGTRLTVV.

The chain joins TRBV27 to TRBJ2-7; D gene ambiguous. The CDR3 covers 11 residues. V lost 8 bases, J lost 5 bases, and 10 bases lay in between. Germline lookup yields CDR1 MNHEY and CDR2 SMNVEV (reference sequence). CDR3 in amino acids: CASGPADEQYF. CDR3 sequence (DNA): TGTGCCAGCGGTCCGGCGGACGAGCAGTACTTC.

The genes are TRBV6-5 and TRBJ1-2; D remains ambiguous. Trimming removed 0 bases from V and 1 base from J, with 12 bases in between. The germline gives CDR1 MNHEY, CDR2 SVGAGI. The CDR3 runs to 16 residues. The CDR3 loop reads CASSYSGRIGNYGYTF. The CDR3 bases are TGTGCCAGCAGTTACTCGGGCAGAATCGGTAACTATGGCTACACCTTC.

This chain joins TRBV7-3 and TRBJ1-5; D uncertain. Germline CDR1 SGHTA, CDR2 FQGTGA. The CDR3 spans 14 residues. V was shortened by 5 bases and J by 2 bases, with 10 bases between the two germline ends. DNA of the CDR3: TGTGCCAGCAGCCCGAACTTAGGCAATCAGCCCCAGCATTTT. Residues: CASSPNLGNQPQHF.

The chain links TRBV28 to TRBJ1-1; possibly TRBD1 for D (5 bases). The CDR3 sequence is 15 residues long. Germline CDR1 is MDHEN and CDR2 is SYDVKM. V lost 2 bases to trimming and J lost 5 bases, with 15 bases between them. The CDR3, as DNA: TGTGCCAGCAGTTTAGCCGGGGTCGGGGGGACTGAAGCTTTCTTT. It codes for CASSLAGVGGTEAFF.

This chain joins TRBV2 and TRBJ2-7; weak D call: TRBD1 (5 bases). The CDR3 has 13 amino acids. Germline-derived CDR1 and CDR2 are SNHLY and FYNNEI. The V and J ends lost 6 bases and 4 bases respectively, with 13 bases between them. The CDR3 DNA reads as TGTGCCAGCAGCCCAGGGAACAGGTACGAGCAGTACTTC. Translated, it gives CASSPGNRYEQYF.

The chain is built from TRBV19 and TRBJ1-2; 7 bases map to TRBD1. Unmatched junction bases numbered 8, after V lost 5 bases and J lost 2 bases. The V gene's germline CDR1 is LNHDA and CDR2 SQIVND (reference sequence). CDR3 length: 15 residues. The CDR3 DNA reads TGTGCCAGTAGTCACAGGGGCGACTTCAACTATGGCTACACCTTC. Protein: CASSHRGDFNYGYTF.

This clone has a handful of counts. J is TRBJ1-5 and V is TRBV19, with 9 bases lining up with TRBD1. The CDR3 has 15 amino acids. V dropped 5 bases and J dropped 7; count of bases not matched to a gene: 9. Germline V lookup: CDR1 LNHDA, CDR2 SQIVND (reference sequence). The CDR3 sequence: CASSLGQGWEQPQHF. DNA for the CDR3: TGTGCCAGTAGTTTGGGACAGGGATGGGAACAGCCCCAGCATTTT.

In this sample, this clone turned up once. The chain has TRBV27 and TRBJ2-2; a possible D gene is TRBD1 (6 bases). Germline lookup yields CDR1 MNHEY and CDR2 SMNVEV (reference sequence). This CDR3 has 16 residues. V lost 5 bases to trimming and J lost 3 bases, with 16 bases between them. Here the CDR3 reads CASSSWQGSDTGELFF. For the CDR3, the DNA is TGTGCCAGCAGTAGTTGGCAGGGGTCTGACACCGGGGAGCTGTTTTTT.

CDR3 region: CASSILAGGDNNEQFF. The CDR3 coding sequence is TGTGCCAGCAGCATCCTAGCGGGGGGGGACAACAATGAGCAGTTCTTC. The chain links TRBV5-6 to TRBJ2-1; TRBD2 aligns across 12 bases. The length of the CDR3 is 16 residues. V trimming: 4 bases; J trimming: 5 bases; junction bases outside the gene matches: 7. Germline CDR1 SGHDT, CDR2 YYEEEE.

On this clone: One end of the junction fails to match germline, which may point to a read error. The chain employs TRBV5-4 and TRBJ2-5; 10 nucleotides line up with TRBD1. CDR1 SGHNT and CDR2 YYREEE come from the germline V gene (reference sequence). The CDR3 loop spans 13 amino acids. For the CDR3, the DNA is TGTGCCAGCAGTTTGGGACAGGGGCAGACCCAGTACTTC. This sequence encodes CASSLGQGQTQYF.

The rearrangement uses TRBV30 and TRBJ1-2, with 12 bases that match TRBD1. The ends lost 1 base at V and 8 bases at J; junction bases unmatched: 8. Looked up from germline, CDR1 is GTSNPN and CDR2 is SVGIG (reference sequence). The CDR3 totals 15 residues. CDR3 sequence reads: CAWSGRGTGGAGYTF. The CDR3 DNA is TGTGCCTGGAGTGGTAGGGGGACAGGGGGCGCGGGCTACACCTTC.

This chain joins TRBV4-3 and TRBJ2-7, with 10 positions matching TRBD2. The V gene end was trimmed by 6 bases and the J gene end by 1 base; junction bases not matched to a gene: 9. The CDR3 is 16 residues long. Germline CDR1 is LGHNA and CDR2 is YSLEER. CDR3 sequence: CASSLTPSGGSYEQYF. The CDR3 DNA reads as TGCGCCAGCAGTCTAACCCCTAGCGGGGGATCCTACGAGCAGTACTTC.

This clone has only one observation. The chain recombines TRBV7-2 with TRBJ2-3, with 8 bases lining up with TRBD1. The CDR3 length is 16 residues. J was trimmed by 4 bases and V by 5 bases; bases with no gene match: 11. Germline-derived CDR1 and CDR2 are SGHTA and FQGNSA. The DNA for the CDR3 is TGTGCCAGCAGCCCGCGGGACAGGAAAGGACCAGATACGCAGTATTTT. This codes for CASSPRDRKGPDTQYF.